These 21 T cell receptor beta chains were all obtained from the same sample, sequenced in a study of blood T cells in healthy people across ages. Sample-barcoded 5' priming and a J-beta primer mix drove a second PCR of roughly 7 to 11 cycles. TCRdb re-analysed the 5' RACE reads in MiXCR, keeping a single row per CDR3 protein. The repertoire holds 700,000 to 900,000 distinct CDR3 sequences, with roughly 50% as singletons. Sequencing input: blood. The receptors come from a man older than 75 in good health.

This clonotype turned up a few times. V is TRBV27 and J is TRBJ2-5, with 7 nucleotides matching TRBD2. V shed 2 bases, J shed 4 bases, and the junction held 7 bases outside the gene matches. The CDR3 runs to 15 residues. Germline values: CDR1 MNHEY, CDR2 SMNVEV (reference sequence). The CDR3 coding sequence is TGTGCCAGCAGTTTAACGAACGGGGGGTTAGAGACCCAGTACTTC. It translates to CASSLTNGGLETQYF.

This rearrangement joins TRBV29-1 to TRBJ2-1; 8 nucleotides align to TRBD1. Germline V gene lookup returns CDR1 SQVTM and CDR2 ANQGSEA. The V segment lost 6 bases and the J segment 8 bases; nucleotides outside the gene matches: 3. The CDR3 runs to 11 residues. The CDR3: CSVDRGYEQFF. The CDR3 coding sequence is TGCAGCGTCGACAGGGGCTATGAGCAGTTCTTC.

The genes are TRBV3-1 and TRBJ2-7, with a tentative D call TRBD1 (6 bases). The DNA end lines up better with TRBJ2-1; the J call may be wrong. The CDR3 is 15 residues long. Germline V gene lookup returns CDR1 LGHDT and CDR2 YNNKEL (reference sequence). The DNA for the CDR3 is TGTGCCAGCAGCCCCTGGGCCCCGGAAGGGGGTGAGCAGTTCTTC. Translated: CASSPWAPEGGEQFF.

This chain uses TRBV12-3 or TRBV12-4 with TRBJ1-2; 7 bases match TRBD1. The CDR3 runs to 15 residues. V was pared by 5 bases and J by 1 base, with 7 bases of the junction left unmatched. The CDR3 coding sequence is TGTGCCAGCAGTCTAGGGGGCATCCATAACTATGGCTACACCTTC. It yields the protein CASSLGGIHNYGYTF.

V gene TRBV10-3 combines with J gene TRBJ2-5; D perhaps matches TRBD2 (5 bases). Germline loops: CDR1 ENHRY, CDR2 SYGVKD. V was clipped by 2 bases and J by 0 bases, with 13 bases between them. This CDR3 has 16 residues. The CDR3 sequence is CAISEPAGRHQETQYF. The CDR3 DNA follows: TGTGCCATCAGTGAGCCTGCGGGCAGACACCAAGAGACCCAGTACTTC.

In this sample, this clonotype turned up a few times. The V call is TRBV6-6, the J call TRBJ2-1; 8 bases fit TRBD2. This CDR3 comprises 11 residues. The V segment lost 6 bases and the J segment 15 bases; nucleotides outside the gene matches: 7. Germline V lookup: CDR1 MNHNY, CDR2 SVGAGI (reference sequence). CDR3 protein: CASSLGLVGFF. In DNA form, the CDR3 reads TGTGCCAGCAGCCTGGGACTAGTAGGGTTCTTC.

The rearrangement links TRBV28 to TRBJ2-1, with 8 positions matching TRBD1. Germline-derived CDR1 and CDR2 are MDHEN and SYDVKM. CDR3 length: 15 residues. With V trimmed by 5 bases and J by 7 bases, 10 bases remained unmatched. The CDR3 here is CASSGGQGSWNEQFF. The CDR3 coding sequence is TGTGCCAGCAGTGGCGGACAGGGTAGCTGGAATGAGCAGTTCTTC.

This sequence joins TRBV4-2 and TRBJ2-1; 11 bases are shared with TRBD2. This CDR3 is built from 16 residues. In germline, CDR1 is LGHNA, CDR2 YNFKEQ. Trimming at V came to 4 bases and at J to 6 bases, leaving 8 bases not matched to a gene. The CDR3 nucleotides read TGTGCCAGCAGCCGCGTCGGGACTAGCGGCATCAATGAGCAGTTCTTC. This gives the protein CASSRVGTSGINEQFF.

The chain couples TRBV7-6 to TRBJ2-7; D uncertain. From germline, CDR1 is SGHVS and CDR2 FNYEAQ. V dropped 2 bases and J dropped 7 bases, with 15 bases sitting between them. The CDR3 covers 14 residues. Here the CDR3 reads CASSLSLRYNEQYF. In DNA, the CDR3 is TGTGCCAGCAGCTTAAGTCTGCGTTACAATGAGCAGTACTTC.

The chain couples TRBV5-1 to TRBJ1-1, with 9 positions matching TRBD1. Looked up from germline, CDR1 is SGHRS and CDR2 is YFSETQ. The CDR3 covers 14 residues. V trimming: 1 base; J trimming: 6 bases; junction bases outside the gene matches: 4. CDR3 nucleotide sequence: TGCGCCAGCAGCTTGACACAGGGGGCCTCTGAAGCTTTCTTT. This encodes CASSLTQGASEAFF. The variable domain in full, completed from reference TRBV5-1 and TRBJ1-1, reads KAGVTQTPRYLIKTRGQQVTLSCSPISGHRSVSWYQQTPGQGLQFLFEYFSETQRNKGNFPGRFSGRQFSNSRSEMNVSTLELGDSALYLCASSLTQGASEAFFGQGTRLTVV.

The chain links TRBV21-1 to TRBJ2-3; the table's D call TRBD2 went unverified against the DNA. TRBV21-1 is listed as a pseudogene. The CDR3 has 15 amino acids. CDR3 nucleotides: TGTGCCAGCAGCAGAACTAGCGGGGACACAGATACGCAGTATTTT. Translating it yields CASSRTSGDTDTQYF.

The rearrangement joins TRBV28 to TRBJ1-2; 10 nucleotides agree with TRBD1. This CDR3 spans 16 amino acids. The ends lost 7 bases at V and 0 bases at J; junction bases unmatched: 8. CDR1 and CDR2 from the germline V gene are MDHEN and SYDVKM. CDR3 sequence: CASNVGQGPSNYGYTF. CDR3 bases: TGTGCCAGCAACGTGGGACAGGGGCCGTCTAACTATGGCTACACCTTC.

CDR3 DNA sequence: TGCAGTGCTCCTAAAGACAGGGAGATAGTCAAAAACATTCAGTACTTC. Translation: CSAPKDREIVKNIQYF. The J gene is TRBJ2-4, the V gene TRBV20-1, with TRBD1 matching over 7 bases. This CDR3 is 16 amino acids long. With V trimmed by 5 bases and J by 3 bases, 13 bases remained unmatched. Germline-derived CDR1 and CDR2 are DFQATT and SNEGSKA (reference sequence).

The rearrangement joins TRBV7-2 to TRBJ2-2; D might be TRBD1 or TRBD2, each matching 5 bases. The CDR3 runs 14 residues. Germline CDR1 SGHTA, CDR2 FQGNSA. V shed 5 bases and J shed 6 bases, with 13 bases lying between them. The CDR3 here is CASSLRTGPGELFF. CDR3 nucleotide sequence: TGTGCCAGCAGCCTTAGAACGGGGCCCGGGGAGCTGTTTTTT. The whole variable domain, filled in from reference TRBV7-2 and TRBJ2-2, reads GAGVSQSPSNKVTEKGKDVELRCDPISGHTALYWYRQSLGQGLEFLIYFQGNSAPDKSGLPSDRFSAERTGGSVSTLTIQRTQQEDSAVYLCASSLRTGPGELFFGEGSRLTVL.

The V gene is TRBV3-1, the J gene TRBJ2-7, with 8 bases matching TRBD2. The end of the DNA is better explained by TRBJ2-5, so the J call may be wrong. The germline CDR1 and CDR2 sequences are LGHDT and YNNKEL (reference sequence). CDR3 length: 18 residues. CDR3 sequence (DNA): TGTGCCAGCAGCCAAGATCTTGGTAGCGGGATAGGGTGGGAGACCCAGTACTTC. Translated, it gives CASSQDLGSGIGWETQYF.

The gene calls are TRBV10-3 and TRBJ1-4; TRBD1 aligns across 8 bases. Germline V lookup: CDR1 ENHRY, CDR2 SYGVKD. This CDR3 is built from 14 residues. The ends lost 6 bases at V and 7 bases at J; junction bases unmatched: 7. The CDR3 here is CAIRDGQGGEKLFF. The CDR3 DNA is TGTGCCATCAGAGATGGACAGGGAGGTGAAAAACTGTTTTTT.

This rearrangement joins TRBV25-1 to TRBJ2-3; 7 bases agree with TRBD2. Germline CDR1 is MGHDK and CDR2 is SYGVNS. The CDR3 runs 20 residues. V was clipped by 3 bases and J by 4 bases; unmatched bases: 22. For the CDR3, the DNA is TGTGCCAGCAGTGACCCTTGGGGTCGGGGGGTTTTAGCGTCGGCAGATACGCAGTATTTT. This encodes CASSDPWGRGVLASADTQYF.

This clonotype was picked up one time. The V call is TRBV20-1, the J call TRBJ1-1; D uncertain. The CDR3 length is 15 residues. V shed 0 bases and J shed 1 base, with 12 bases lying between them. The germline CDR1 and CDR2 sequences are DFQATT and SNEGSKA (reference sequence). DNA of the CDR3: TGCAGTGCTAGAGAGGCGCGGATACGGAACACTGAAGCTTTCTTT. The encoded protein is CSAREARIRNTEAFF.

V usage is TRBV20-1 and J usage is TRBJ2-7, with D possibly TRBD1 on 6 matching bases. Trimming cost V 1 base and J 3 bases, with 16 bases left between them. The CDR3 runs 15 residues. Germline CDR1 DFQATT, CDR2 SNEGSKA (reference sequence). For the CDR3, the DNA is TGCAGTGCTAGAGGCGCTCTCACGGGACACTACGAGCAGTACTTC. This encodes CSARGALTGHYEQYF.

The chain has TRBV7-9 and TRBJ2-1; 9 bases are shared with TRBD2. The V gene end was trimmed by 3 bases and the J gene end by 3 bases; junction bases not matched to a gene: 3. The germline gives CDR1 SEHNR, CDR2 FQNEAQ (reference sequence). CDR3 length: 15 amino acids. CDR3 sequence: CASSLLAGIYNEQFF. The CDR3 DNA is TGTGCCAGCAGCTTGCTAGCGGGAATCTACAATGAGCAGTTCTTC.

There are a few counts of this clonotype. The gene calls are TRBV2 and TRBJ2-3, with a weak D call TRBD2 (6 bases). Trimming removed 6 bases from V and 3 bases from J, with 13 bases in between. The CDR3 covers 14 residues. Germline V gene data show CDR1 as SNHLY and CDR2 as FYNNEI. The DNA for the CDR3 is TGTGCCAGCAGCGGGAGTTCAAGGACAGATACGCAGTATTTT. Its protein product is CASSGSSRTDTQYF.